This is a list of T cell receptor beta chains from one sample in a study of control samples from healthy donors and cancer patients. Profiling relied on immunoSEQ multiplex PCR, and the TCRdb table lists in-frame clones only, not all of them. The data contain tens of thousands of clones, 85% to 90% of them seen just once; the ten biggest clones take up around 5.4%. The sample taken for sequencing was PBMCs. Receptor source: a man between 60 and 75 years old with colorectal cancer. The CDR3 runs from the conserved cysteine through the conserved F or W. A D gene is named only where the DNA matches it firmly. The listing skips clone size in some rows; elsewhere it reads once, few, many or a size class.

D gene: -
J gene: TRBJ2-2
V gene: TRBV9
clone size: once
CDR3 protein: CASSGTLTGELFF
CDR3 DNA: TGTGCCAGCAGCGGGACCCTTACCGGGGAGCTGTTTTTT

D gene: -
J gene: TRBJ2-7
V gene: TRBV12-3/TRBV12-4
clone size: once
CDR3 protein: CASSFVAYEQYF
CDR3 DNA: TGTGCCAGCAGTTTCGTGGCCTACGAGCAGTACTTC

D gene: -
J gene: TRBJ2-1
V gene: TRBV4-2
clone size: -
CDR3 protein: CASSQGWAGAGGYEQFF
CDR3 DNA: TGTGCCAGCAGCCAAGGCTGGGCGGGGGCCGGAGGATATGAGCAGTTCTTC

D gene: -
J gene: TRBJ1-1
V gene: TRBV19
clone size: -
CDR3 protein: CASSIVGGAQANTEAFF
CDR3 DNA: TGTGCCAGTAGTATTGTAGGGGGGGCCCAAGCCAACACTGAAGCTTTCTTT

D gene: -
J gene: TRBJ2-7
V gene: TRBV10-1
clone size: -
CDR3 protein: CASSRRVMSEQYF
CDR3 DNA: TGCGCCAGCAGCCGCAGGGTGATGAGCGAGCAGTACTTC

D gene: -
J gene: TRBJ1-3
V gene: TRBV12-3/TRBV12-4
clone size: -
CDR3 protein: CASTLIGNTIYF
CDR3 DNA: TGTGCCAGCACCCTAATAGGAAACACCATATATTTT

D gene: TRBD1
J gene: TRBJ2-7
V gene: TRBV2
clone size: once
CDR3 protein: CASRGDRSYEQYF
CDR3 DNA: TGTGCCAGCAGAGGGGACAGATCCTACGAGCAGTACTTC

D gene: TRBD1
J gene: TRBJ1-1
V gene: TRBV19
clone size: -
CDR3 protein: CASRTGSYTEAFF
CDR3 DNA: TGTGCCAGTAGGACAGGGTCTTACACTGAAGCTTTCTTT

D gene: -
J gene: TRBJ2-2
V gene: TRBV12-5
clone size: once
CDR3 protein: CASGLVAGAFTGELFF
CDR3 DNA: TGTGCTAGTGGTTTGGTAGCAGGGGCATTCACCGGGGAGCTGTTTTTT

D gene: -
J gene: TRBJ1-5
V gene: TRBV7-8
clone size: -
CDR3 protein: CASSLSPEGQPQHF
CDR3 DNA: TGTGCCAGCAGCTTGAGCCCAGAAGGTCAGCCCCAGCATTTT

D gene: TRBD1
J gene: TRBJ1-2
V gene: TRBV3-1/TRBV3-2
clone size: -
CDR3 protein: CASSQGQTYYGYTF
CDR3 DNA: TGTGCCAGCAGCCAGGGACAGACTTACTATGGCTACACCTTC

D gene: TRBD1
J gene: TRBJ1-4
V gene: TRBV6-5
clone size: -
CDR3 protein: CASSRVTGTGKLFF
CDR3 DNA: TGTGCCAGCAGTAGAGTGACCGGGACAGGGAAACTGTTTTTT

D gene: -
J gene: TRBJ2-7
V gene: TRBV18
clone size: -
CDR3 protein: CASSPRTIWGEQYF
CDR3 DNA: TGTGCCAGCTCACCTCGGACAATTTGGGGCGAGCAGTACTTC

D gene: -
J gene: TRBJ1-2
V gene: TRBV7-9
clone size: -
CDR3 protein: CASSLGGLNGYTF
CDR3 DNA: TGTGCCAGCAGCTTGGGGGGGCTTAATGGCTACACCTTC

D gene: -
J gene: TRBJ1-1
V gene: TRBV10-3
clone size: -
CDR3 protein: CAISRDSRGGTEAFF
CDR3 DNA: TGTGCCATCAGTAGGGACTCCCGGGGGGGCACTGAAGCTTTCTTT

D gene: TRBD1
J gene: TRBJ1-5
V gene: TRBV6-5
clone size: once
CDR3 protein: CASSTGTVNQPQHF
CDR3 DNA: TGTGCCAGCAGTACCGGGACAGTCAATCAGCCCCAGCATTTT

D gene: -
J gene: TRBJ1-4
V gene: TRBV5-6
clone size: once
CDR3 protein: CASSPMGRDEKLFF
CDR3 DNA: TGTGCCAGCAGCCCGATGGGACGGGATGAAAAACTGTTTTTT

D gene: -
J gene: TRBJ1-4
V gene: TRBV4-3
clone size: -
CDR3 protein: CASSQDTGTYEKLFF
CDR3 DNA: TGCGCCAGCAGCCAAGATACGGGAACTTACGAAAAACTGTTTTTT

D gene: -
J gene: TRBJ2-7
V gene: TRBV19
clone size: -
CDR3 protein: CASSTGQRGEQYF
CDR3 DNA: TGTGCCAGTAGTACCGGACAGAGGGGCGAGCAGTACTTC

D gene: TRBD2
J gene: TRBJ2-3
V gene: TRBV7-3
clone size: -
CDR3 protein: CASSFSGGAGDTQYF
CDR3 DNA: TGTGCCAGCAGCTTTAGCGGGGGGGCTGGAGATACGCAGTATTTT

D gene: -
J gene: TRBJ2-3
V gene: TRBV3-1/TRBV3-2
clone size: -
CDR3 protein: CASSQDRETGATTDTQYF
CDR3 DNA: TGTGCCAGCAGCCAAGATCGAGAAACGGGGGCGACCACAGATACGCAGTATTTT

D gene: TRBD1
J gene: TRBJ2-7
V gene: TRBV2
clone size: -
CDR3 protein: CASTGDRGLEQYF
CDR3 DNA: TGTGCCAGCACTGGGGACAGGGGGCTCGAGCAGTACTTC

D gene: -
J gene: TRBJ1-4
V gene: TRBV9
clone size: -
CDR3 protein: CASSAKPRDDEKLFF
CDR3 DNA: TGTGCCAGCAGCGCGAAGCCCCGGGACGATGAAAAACTGTTTTTT

D gene: TRBD2
J gene: TRBJ2-1
V gene: TRBV20-1
clone size: -
CDR3 protein: CSASRLAGHNEQFF
CDR3 DNA: TGCAGTGCTAGTAGACTAGCGGGACACAATGAGCAGTTCTTC

D gene: -
J gene: TRBJ1-1
V gene: TRBV7-9
clone size: once
CDR3 protein: CASTPTMNTEAFF
CDR3 DNA: TGTGCCAGCACCCCAACAATGAACACTGAAGCTTTCTTT

D gene: TRBD1
J gene: TRBJ1-6
V gene: TRBV9
clone size: -
CDR3 protein: CASSAEGASNSPLHF
CDR3 DNA: TGTGCCAGCAGCGCCGAGGGGGCTTCTAATTCACCCCTCCACTTT

D gene: -
J gene: TRBJ2-3
V gene: TRBV29-1
clone size: -
CDR3 protein: CSVVGTKSTDTQYF
CDR3 DNA: TGCAGCGTTGTAGGGACCAAGAGTACAGATACGCAGTATTTT

D gene: -
J gene: TRBJ2-7
V gene: TRBV28
clone size: -
CDR3 protein: CASSLSGQGSYEQYF
CDR3 DNA: TGTGCCAGCAGTTTGAGCGGGCAGGGTTCCTACGAGCAGTACTTC

D gene: -
J gene: TRBJ1-5
V gene: TRBV11-2
clone size: -
CDR3 protein: CASSLDRVRQPQHF
CDR3 DNA: TGTGCCAGCAGCTTAGATCGGGTGAGGCAGCCCCAGCATTTT

D gene: -
J gene: TRBJ2-7
V gene: TRBV12-3/TRBV12-4
clone size: -
CDR3 protein: CASSGTFSYEQYF
CDR3 DNA: TGTGCCAGCAGTGGGACTTTTTCCTACGAGCAGTACTTC

D gene: -
J gene: TRBJ1-2
V gene: TRBV4-1
clone size: -
CDR3 protein: CASSLTIPPNYGYTF
CDR3 DNA: TGCGCCAGCAGCCTTACCATACCACCCAACTATGGCTACACCTTC

D gene: -
J gene: TRBJ1-3
V gene: TRBV5-1
clone size: once
CDR3 protein: CASSLGPQGAGNTIYF
CDR3 DNA: TGCGCCAGCAGCTTGGGCCCACAGGGTGCTGGAAACACCATATATTTT

D gene: -
J gene: TRBJ2-1
V gene: TRBV9
clone size: -
CDR3 protein: CASSVGSYNEQFF
CDR3 DNA: TGTGCCAGCAGCGTAGGGAGCTACAATGAGCAGTTCTTC

D gene: -
J gene: TRBJ1-6
V gene: TRBV28
clone size: -
CDR3 protein: CASSLPQGMNSPLHF
CDR3 DNA: TGTGCCAGCAGTTTACCCCAGGGAATGAATTCACCCCTCCACTTT

D gene: -
J gene: TRBJ2-1
V gene: TRBV15
clone size: -
CDR3 protein: CATSRSRQLPGNEQLF
CDR3 DNA: TGTGCCACCAGCAGATCCAGACAACTGCCTGGGAATGAGCAGCTCTTC

D gene: TRBD2
J gene: TRBJ2-7
V gene: TRBV7-2
clone size: -
CDR3 protein: CASSRGLAGGPPYEQYF
CDR3 DNA: TGTGCCAGCAGCCGTGGACTAGCGGGGGGACCCCCCTACGAGCAGTACTTC

D gene: TRBD1
J gene: TRBJ2-1
V gene: TRBV10-1
clone size: -
CDR3 protein: CASGLGTAVNEQFF
CDR3 DNA: TGCGCCAGCGGCCTCGGGACAGCGGTCAATGAGCAGTTCTTC

D gene: -
J gene: TRBJ1-1
V gene: TRBV10-3
clone size: -
CDR3 protein: CASTQSGHEAFF
CDR3 DNA: TGTGCCAGCACTCAATCGGGCCATGAAGCTTTCTTT

D gene: TRBD2
J gene: TRBJ2-7
V gene: TRBV7-3
clone size: -
CDR3 protein: CASSLGPSGGSYEQYF
CDR3 DNA: TGTGCCAGCAGCTTAGGGCCTAGCGGGGGGTCCTACGAGCAGTACTTC

D gene: -
J gene: TRBJ1-3
V gene: TRBV6-5
clone size: -
CDR3 protein: CAKEGGGRSGNTIYF
CDR3 DNA: TGTGCCAAGGAGGGGGGGGGCAGGTCTGGAAACACCATATATTTT

D gene: -
J gene: TRBJ2-1
V gene: TRBV11-2
clone size: -
CDR3 protein: CASSFINEQFF
CDR3 DNA: TGTGCCAGCAGCTTTATCAATGAGCAGTTCTTC

D gene: -
J gene: TRBJ2-6
V gene: TRBV4-2
clone size: -
CDR3 protein: CASSQVLAVGANVLTF
CDR3 DNA: TGTGCCAGCAGCCAAGTTCTTGCAGTTGGGGCCAACGTCCTGACTTTC

D gene: -
J gene: TRBJ1-5
V gene: TRBV7-2
clone size: -
CDR3 protein: CASSVQRGSNQPQHF
CDR3 DNA: TGTGCCAGCAGCGTCCAGCGGGGCAGCAATCAGCCCCAGCATTTT

D gene: -
J gene: TRBJ1-1
V gene: TRBV29-1
clone size: -
CDR3 protein: CSVEGGLTEAFF
CDR3 DNA: TGCAGCGTAGAGGGGGGTCTGACTGAAGCTTTCTTT

D gene: TRBD2
J gene: TRBJ2-7
V gene: TRBV27
clone size: -
CDR3 protein: CASRPRGGSAYEQYF
CDR3 DNA: TGTGCCAGCAGGCCGCGGGGGGGGTCCGCCTACGAGCAGTACTTC

D gene: -
J gene: TRBJ1-6
V gene: TRBV11-3
clone size: -
CDR3 protein: CASSLGLNNSPLHF
CDR3 DNA: TGTGCCAGCAGCTTAGGCCTGAATAATTCACCCCTCCACTTT

D gene: -
J gene: TRBJ2-7
V gene: TRBV4-1
clone size: -
CDR3 protein: CASSQDRAGYEQYF
CDR3 DNA: TGCGCCAGCAGCCAAGATCGGGCAGGATACGAGCAGTACTTC